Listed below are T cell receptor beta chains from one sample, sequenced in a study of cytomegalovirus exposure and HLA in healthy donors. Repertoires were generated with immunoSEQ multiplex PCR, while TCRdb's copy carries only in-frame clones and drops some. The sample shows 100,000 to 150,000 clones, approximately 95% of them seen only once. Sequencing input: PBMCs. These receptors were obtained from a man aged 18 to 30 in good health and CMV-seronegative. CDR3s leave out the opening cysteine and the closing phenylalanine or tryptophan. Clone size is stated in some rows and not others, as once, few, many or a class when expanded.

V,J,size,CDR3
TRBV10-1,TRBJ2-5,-,ASSESWRETQY
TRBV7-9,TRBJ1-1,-,ASTAGTGLILFMNTEAF
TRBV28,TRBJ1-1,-,ASSPPGGARTEAF
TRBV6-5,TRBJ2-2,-,ASSLGQGASGELF
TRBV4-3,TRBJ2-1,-,ASSQESGDLNEQF
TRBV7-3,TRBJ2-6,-,ASSLMGQPHSGANVLT
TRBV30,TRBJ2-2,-,AWKSLDRLVGELF
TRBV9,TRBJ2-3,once,ASSGTGLAVTDTQY
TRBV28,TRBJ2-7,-,ASSQDRISYEQY
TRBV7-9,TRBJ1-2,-,ASSSPKPGQGIYGYT
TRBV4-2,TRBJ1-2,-,ASSQTESGYGYT
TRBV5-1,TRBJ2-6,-,ASSGRDSETRTFGANVLT
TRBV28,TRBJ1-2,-,ASRTTGVGYT
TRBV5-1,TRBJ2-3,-,ASSFYPDRVTDTQY
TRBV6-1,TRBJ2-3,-,ASSEDRVGADTQY
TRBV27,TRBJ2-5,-,ASRGQDLQETQY
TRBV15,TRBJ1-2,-,ATSRDLTGGAFIGGYT
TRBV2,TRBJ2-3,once,ASSDGTSFAPDTQY
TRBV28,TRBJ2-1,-,ASSRAGEGSYNEQF
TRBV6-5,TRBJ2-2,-,ASSYYSAVAGELF
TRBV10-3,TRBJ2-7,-,AISGDSRNEQY
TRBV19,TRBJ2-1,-,ASSMPGSGRGNEQF
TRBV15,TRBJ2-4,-,ATSSLPGGGQNIQY
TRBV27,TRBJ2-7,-,ASSSDDRVSYEQY
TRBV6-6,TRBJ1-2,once,ASSYSTGGYGYGYT
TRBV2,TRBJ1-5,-,ASSGAGLNQPQH
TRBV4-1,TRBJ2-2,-,ASRPGLAGYTGELF
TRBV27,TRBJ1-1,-,ASSPPGTGNTEAF
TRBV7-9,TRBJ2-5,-,ASSLVGGVGETQY
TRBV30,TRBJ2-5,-,AWGTGETQY
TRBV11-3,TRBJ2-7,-,ASGSGLGPYEQY
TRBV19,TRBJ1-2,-,ASSTNTPGTGGYT
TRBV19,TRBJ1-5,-,ASSMDRGRTSNQPQH
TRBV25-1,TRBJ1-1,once,ASRHRGSISEAF
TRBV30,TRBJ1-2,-,AWSVREGADGYT
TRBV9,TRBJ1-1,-,ASSSSGMNTEAF
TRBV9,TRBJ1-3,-,ASSVDVGGHSGNTIY
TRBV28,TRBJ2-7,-,ASSPQAGGLDEQY
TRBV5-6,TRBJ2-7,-,ASSFVGADEQY
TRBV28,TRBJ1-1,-,ASSSQGRGAF
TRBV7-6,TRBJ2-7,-,ASSWDSFSYEQY
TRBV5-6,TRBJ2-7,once,ASSLVQSYEQY
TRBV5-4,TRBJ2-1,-,ASSPVLGTPKNPNEQF
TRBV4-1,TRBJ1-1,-,ASSQDSEAGAILAF
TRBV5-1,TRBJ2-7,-,ASSLSYTSSYEQY
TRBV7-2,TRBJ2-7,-,ASSLDLLGYEQY
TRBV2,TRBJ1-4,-,ASSELRSATNEKLF
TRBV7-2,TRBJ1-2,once,ASTFNYGYT
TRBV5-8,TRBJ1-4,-,ASSQGSGFPSVREKLF
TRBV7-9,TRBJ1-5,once,ASSLATGQPQH
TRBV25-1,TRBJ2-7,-,ASSETVSPYEQY
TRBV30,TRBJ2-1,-,AWVGGRNNEQF
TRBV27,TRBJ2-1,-,ASSSGDREQF
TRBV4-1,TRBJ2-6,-,ASSQEGTGVAGANVLT
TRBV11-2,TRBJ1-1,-,ASSLGTKITEAF
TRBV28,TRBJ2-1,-,ASNWGLAEASSYNEQF
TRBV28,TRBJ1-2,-,ASSLGEEWALLYGYT
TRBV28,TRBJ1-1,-,ASNSGGSTEAF
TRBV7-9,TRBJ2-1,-,ASSPQGRGVYEQF
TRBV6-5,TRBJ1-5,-,ASSYGAGGQPQH